This TCR beta chain was recovered during a study of blood T cells in healthy people across ages. Aged roughly 6 to 90, donors were systemically healthy Caucasians from Russia. V trimming: 5 bases; J trimming: 5 bases; junction bases outside the gene matches: 8. CDR1 and CDR2 from the germline V gene are SEHNR and FQNEAQ (reference sequence). The CDR3 length is 14 residues. Together with a sample-barcoded 5' primer, a J-beta primer mix was included in a second PCR lasting roughly 6 to 12 cycles. TCRdb used MiXCR to reprocess the 5' RACE reads, holding one entry per CDR3 protein. This sample has 1 million or so distinct CDR3 sequences, with about 25% found just once. These same data were also listed under a study on T cells of mothers and their children. That paper adds: Using approximately 1.5 ug per 15 ul, all extracted RNA underwent cDNA synthesis. Overlap ran slightly, non-significantly higher for related than unrelated mother-child pairs.

The receptor comes from a girl aged 2 to 10 in good health. Input material: blood. This chain uses TRBV7-9 with TRBJ2-5, with 7 bases identical to TRBD2. CDR3 protein: CASSQLWDYETQYF. The CDR3, as DNA: TGTGCCAGCAGCCAGTTATGGGACTACGAGACCCAGTACTTC.